The 16 T cell receptor beta chains below were found in one sample sequenced in a study of T cells in localized non-small cell lung cancer (dated by TCRdb to 2020 to 2021). Library preparation used the immunoSEQ multiplex PCR assay. The table comes from immuneACCESS by way of TCRdb, which keeps in-frame sequences with V and J called. Part of the clones is missing from these tables; in studies checked, under half for an unresolved V gene and the rest for unknown reasons. For this sample the table gives around 39,000 clones, of which 80% to 90% were detected only once. Of the sample, around 2.9% is held by the ten largest clones. The sequences come from peripheral blood, collected before any cancer treatment. The receptors derive from a woman aged 40 to 75 with stage I lung adenocarcinoma.

V is TRBV30 and J is TRBJ2-5; D is possibly TRBD1 (6 bases). V lost 0 bases to trimming and J lost 5 bases, with 10 bases between them. CDR1 and CDR2 from the germline V gene are GTSNPN and SVGIG (reference sequence). The CDR3 has 13 amino acids. Written as DNA, the CDR3 is TGTGCCTGGAGTGTAGGGGGTTTTGAGACCCAGTACTTC. It codes for CAWSVGGFETQYF.

The rearrangement joins TRBV4-1 to TRBJ2-1, with a tentative D call TRBD2 (6 bases). With 4 bases removed from V and 0 bases from J, the gap between germline ends came to 19 bases. CDR1 MGHRA and CDR2 YSYEKL come from the germline V gene. This CDR3 comprises 18 residues. The chain's CDR3 is CASSRDPGLKSSYNEQFF. As DNA, the CDR3 is TGCGCCAGCAGCCGCGACCCGGGACTCAAGAGCTCCTACAATGAGCAGTTCTTC.

J is TRBJ2-7 and V is TRBV6-1, with D possibly being TRBD1 or TRBD2 (7 bases each). The CDR3 length is 15 residues. Between the trimmed V and J ends, which lost 1 base and 2 bases, there was a span of 12 bases. Looked up from germline, CDR1 is MNHNS and CDR2 is SASEGT. The CDR3 sequence: CASSEGQGGPYEQYF. CDR3 sequence (DNA): TGTGCCAGCAGTGAAGGACAGGGAGGGCCCTACGAGCAGTACTTC.

This clone has more than one count but fewer than ten. This sequence joins TRBV5-1 and TRBJ2-3; the match to TRBD1 covers 7 bases. Germline CDR1 reads SGHRS; CDR2 reads YFSETQ. This CDR3 is built from 15 residues. Unmatched junction bases numbered 5, after V lost 3 bases and J lost 1 base. The CDR3 here is CASSWVTGGTDTQYF. The CDR3 DNA reads TGCGCCAGCAGCTGGGTCACAGGGGGCACAGATACGCAGTATTTT.

The chain couples TRBV27 to TRBJ2-3; D is possibly TRBD2 (7 bases). The CDR3 consists of 14 residues. V was trimmed by 8 bases and J by 2 bases, leaving 14 bases between them. Per germline, CDR1 MNHEY and CDR2 SMNVEV (reference sequence). CDR3 sequence: CASGGLAVTDTQYF. The DNA for the CDR3 is TGTGCCAGCGGGGGGCTAGCGGTCACAGATACGCAGTATTTT.

The chain employs TRBV5-1 and TRBJ1-1; possibly TRBD1 for D (5 bases). With 0 bases removed from V and 0 bases from J, the gap between germline ends came to 6 bases. CDR1 and CDR2 from the germline V gene are SGHRS and YFSETQ. The CDR3 extends over 14 amino acids. The CDR3 DNA reads TGCGCCAGCAGCTTGGACAGGTTGAACACTGAAGCTTTCTTT. It codes for CASSLDRLNTEAFF. The full variable domain, rest sourced from reference TRBV5-1 and TRBJ1-1, is KAGVTQTPRYLIKTRGQQVTLSCSPISGHRSVSWYQQTPGQGLQFLFEYFSETQRNKGNFPGRFSGRQFSNSRSEMNVSTLELGDSALYLCASSLDRLNTEAFFGQGTRLTVV.

This chain uses TRBV28 with TRBJ1-1, with D maybe TRBD1 (5 bases). The CDR3 extends over 15 amino acids. Trimming took off 8 bases at V and 1 base at J, with 17 bases between the two ends. The germline V gene encodes CDR1 MDHEN and CDR2 SYDVKM. The CDR3 DNA reads TGTGCCAGCCTATCGCACGGGGCTGGGAACACTGAAGCTTTCTTT. This codes for CASLSHGAGNTEAFF.

CDR3 DNA: TGTGCCATCAAGGGGTCTGGGCCCCTCGAGCAGTACTTC. This codes for CAIKGSGPLEQYF. This rearrangement joins TRBV10-3 to TRBJ2-7, with D perhaps matching TRBD1 (5 bases). Trimming removed 7 bases from V and 6 bases from J, with 16 bases in between. Germline V gene sequence: CDR1 ENHRY, CDR2 SYGVKD. The CDR3 is made up of 13 amino acids.

This clone was counted only a few times. This chain connects TRBV10-3 to TRBJ2-1; the D is unclear. Germline V gene lookup returns CDR1 ENHRY and CDR2 SYGVKD. This CDR3 region has 12 residues. The germline V and J ends were trimmed by 4 bases and 6 bases, with 7 bases remaining between them. The CDR3 spells CAISVSTNEQFF. The CDR3 DNA reads as TGTGCCATCAGTGTCTCCACCAATGAGCAGTTCTTC.

The gene calls are TRBV18 and TRBJ2-2, with 10 bases lining up with TRBD2. CDR1 is KGHSH and CDR2 is LQKENI in the germline V gene. This CDR3 spans 17 amino acids. Unmatched junction bases numbered 6, after V lost 0 bases and J lost 5 bases. DNA for the CDR3: TGTGCCAGCTCACCACCGTTAGCGGGAGGAAGGACCGGGGAGCTGTTTTTT. This gives the protein CASSPPLAGGRTGELFF. Filled out from reference TRBV18 and TRBJ2-2, the complete variable domain reads NAGVMQNPRHLVRRRGQEARLRCSPMKGHSHVYWYRQLPEEGLKFMVYLQKENIIDESGMPKERFSAEFPKEGPSILRIQQVVRGDSAAYFCASSPPLAGGRTGELFFGEGSRLTVL.

J is TRBJ2-7 and V is TRBV10-3; 7 nucleotides agree with TRBD1. Germline loops: CDR1 ENHRY, CDR2 SYGVKD. This CDR3 has 13 amino acids. J was trimmed by 6 bases and V by 7 bases; bases with no gene match: 9. The CDR3 coding sequence is TGTGCCATCAAGGGGGCTGGGCCCCTCGAGCAGTACTTC. Its translation: CAIKGAGPLEQYF.

V and J are TRBV5-4 and TRBJ1-4; D gene unclear. V lost 4 bases and J 7 bases, leaving 14 bases between the germline ends. Germline loops: CDR1 SGHNT, CDR2 YYREEE (reference sequence). There are 14 residues in the CDR3. This CDR3 is CASSRDSEFEKLFF. CDR3 coding DNA: TGTGCCAGCAGCCGTGACTCCGAATTTGAAAAACTGTTTTTT.

This chain connects TRBV18 to TRBJ2-5; D remains ambiguous. The DNA end lines up better with TRBJ2-7; the J call may be wrong. The germline gives CDR1 KGHSH, CDR2 LQKENI. The CDR3 runs to 12 residues. CDR3 in amino acids: CASSPAGYEQYF. CDR3 in DNA: TGTGCCAGCTCACCGGCAGGCTACGAGCAGTACTTC.

J is TRBJ2-1 and V is TRBV6-5; tentative D call: TRBD2 (7 bases). CDR3 size: 14 residues. Germline CDR1 MNHEY, CDR2 SVGAGI. V was trimmed by 4 bases and J by 6 bases, leaving 13 bases between them. This CDR3 reads CASSSTSRGNEQFF. CDR3 coding DNA: TGTGCCAGCAGTTCGACTAGCAGGGGCAATGAGCAGTTCTTC.

The V gene is TRBV5-1, the J gene TRBJ2-1; maybe TRBD2 (7 bases). This CDR3 region has 17 residues. V dropped 2 bases and J dropped 7 bases, with 22 bases sitting between them. The V gene's germline CDR1 is SGHRS and CDR2 YFSETQ. The CDR3 loop is CASSLPPPSGDMNEQFF. The CDR3 DNA follows: TGCGCCAGCAGCTTACCCCCCCCGAGCGGGGACATGAATGAGCAGTTCTTC.

The chain recombines TRBV7-2 with TRBJ2-3; D call uncertain. V dropped 0 bases and J dropped 3 bases, with 7 bases sitting between them. CDR3 length equals 14 residues. Germline V CDR1 and CDR2: SGHTA, FQGNSA. CDR3 sequence reads: CASSLAVGTDTQYF. CDR3 in DNA: TGTGCCAGCAGCTTAGCAGTGGGAACAGATACGCAGTATTTT.